Shown below are 11 T cell receptor beta chains from a single sample sequenced in a study of monozygotic twins with inflammatory bowel disease. TCRdb reprocessed the 5' RACE reads, with one entry per CDR3 protein and no DNA. This sample's table has about 330,000 distinct CDR3 sequences. The sequenced sample was blood. These receptors originate from a human donor with ulcerative colitis or Crohn's disease, or a healthy co-twin of an affected twin (not recorded which).

This chain joins TRBV5-1 and TRBJ2-5; TCRdb's D call, TRBD1, is unchecked because there is no DNA. This CDR3 has 19 amino acids. In germline, CDR1 is SGHRS, CDR2 YFSETQ. The CDR3: CASSLQSGTGNLHQETQYF. Drawing the rest from reference TRBV5-1 and TRBJ2-5, the complete variable domain is KAGVTQTPRYLIKTRGQQVTLSCSPISGHRSVSWYQQTPGQGLQFLFEYFSETQRNKGNFPGRFSGRQFSNSRSEMNVSTLELGDSALYLCASSLQSGTGNLHQETQYFGPGTRLLVL.

The J gene is TRBJ2-3, the V gene TRBV15; the TCRdb D gene call, TRBD2, has no DNA to confirm it. Germline V gene lookup returns CDR1 LNHNV and CDR2 YYDKDF (reference sequence). The CDR3 has 16 amino acids. This chain's CDR3 is CATSRGLAGATDTQYF.

V usage is TRBV12-3 or TRBV12-4 and J usage is TRBJ1-4. The length of the CDR3 is 14 residues. CDR3: CASSLNQGGGKLFF.

The chain couples TRBV9 to TRBJ2-6; TCRdb reports TRBD1, a call that lacks DNA to check it against. Germline CDR1 and CDR2: SGDLS and YYNGEE. The CDR3 extends over 17 amino acids. This CDR3 reads CASSGGGFSSGANVLTF. The entire variable domain, with the rest obtained from reference TRBV9 and TRBJ2-6, is as follows: DSGVTQTPKHLITATGQRVTLRCSPRSGDLSVYWYQQSLDQGLQFLIQYYNGEERAKGNILERFSAQQFPDLHSELNLSSLELGDSALYFCASSGGGFSSGANVLTFGAGSRLTVL.

V is TRBV9 and J is TRBJ2-3; no DNA is available, so the TRBD1 call from TCRdb remains unchecked. CDR1 and CDR2 (germline): SGDLS, YYNGEE. The CDR3 has 19 amino acids. The CDR3 spells CASSGELRQGGFSSDTQYF.

The chain has TRBV20-1 and TRBJ2-5; TCRdb outputs TRBD2, but without DNA this stays unchecked. The CDR3 sequence is 15 residues long. Germline V gene data show CDR1 as DFQATT and CDR2 as SNEGSKA (reference sequence). CDR3 amino acids: CSARRTLGAQETQYF.

The chain joins TRBV24-1 to TRBJ2-3; with no DNA, the TCRdb D assignment of TRBD2 cannot be verified. This CDR3 has 16 residues. CDR1 is KGHDR, CDR2 SFDVKD, per germline. CDR3 protein: CATSDLQAGGPDTQYF.

The chain couples TRBV20-1 to TRBJ2-7. Germline CDR1 DFQATT, CDR2 SNEGSKA (reference sequence). The CDR3 consists of 13 residues. The CDR3 is CSARDAVSYEQYF.

V usage is TRBV4-2 and J usage is TRBJ1-1. The germline CDR1 and CDR2 sequences are LGHNA and YNFKEQ. The CDR3 is 15 amino acids. The CDR3: CASSGDGLMNTEAFF.

V is TRBV18 and J is TRBJ2-1; TCRdb calls TRBD1, which cannot be checked without DNA. This CDR3 region has 17 residues. CDR1 and CDR2 from the germline V gene are KGHSH and LQKENI. CDR3 amino acids: CASSLQQARGVTNEQFF. Together with reference TRBV18 and TRBJ2-1, the CDR3 gives the full variable domain: NAGVMQNPRHLVRRRGQEARLRCSPMKGHSHVYWYRQLPEEGLKFMVYLQKENIIDESGMPKERFSAEFPKEGPSILRIQQVVRGDSAAYFCASSLQQARGVTNEQFFGPGTRLTVL.

The rearrangement joins TRBV7-9 to TRBJ1-6. CDR1 SEHNR and CDR2 FQNEAQ come from the germline V gene (reference sequence). This CDR3 has 15 amino acids. CDR3 sequence reads: CASSLAQRGNSPLHF.